The 6 T cell receptor beta chains given below trace back to one sample, sequenced in a study of T cells in Graves' hyperthyroidism and ophthalmopathy. TCR beta CDR3 regions were amplified from RNA transcripts. First-round RT-PCR with HTBI primers amplified the TCR CDR3 region. TCRdb called the multiplex PCR reads again in MiXCR, with one record for every CDR3 protein. Found here are approximately 640,000 distinct CDR3 sequences, approximately 15% of them singletons; the top ten hold around 15%. The source material was blood. All receptors derive from a man between 45 and 60 years old with Graves' hyperthyroidism.

This chain joins TRBV2 and TRBJ1-6; possible D gene TRBD1, 6 bases. V lost 1 base and J 6 bases, leaving 10 bases between the germline ends. The germline CDR1 and CDR2 sequences are SNHLY and FYNNEI. The CDR3 runs to 15 residues. This CDR3 reads CASSEEQGGNSPLHF. The CDR3 DNA is TGTGCCAGCAGTGAAGAACAGGGCGGTAATTCACCCCTCCACTTT.

The chain couples TRBV27 to TRBJ1-1; D is unresolved. CDR1 and CDR2 from the germline V gene are MNHEY and SMNVEV (reference sequence). The V end lost 2 bases, the J end lost 10 bases, and 23 bases lay between the germline ends. This CDR3 has 16 residues. CDR3 sequence: CASSLIGSGSHNGAFF. The CDR3 DNA sequence: TGTGCCAGCAGTTTAATTGGGTCCGGCTCTCACAATGGAGCTTTCTTT.

V is TRBV27 and J is TRBJ2-3, with 8 nucleotides matching TRBD1. CDR3 length: 15 amino acids. The germline V gene has CDR1 MNHEY and CDR2 SMNVEV (reference sequence). V gave up 4 bases and J gave up 2 bases; unmatched junction bases: 5. The CDR3 loop is CASSSRGRDTDTQYF. The DNA for the CDR3 is TGTGCCAGCAGTTCCAGGGGGCGCGACACAGATACGCAGTATTTT.

This clonotype was counted many times. The rearrangement uses TRBV19 and TRBJ2-1; D gene ambiguous. CDR1 LNHDA and CDR2 SQIVND come from the germline V gene (reference sequence). The CDR3 is 13 residues long. The V end lost 0 bases, the J end lost 2 bases, and 2 bases lay between the germline ends. CDR3 region: CASSIDTYNEQFF. Here the CDR3 DNA reads TGTGCCAGTAGTATAGACACCTACAATGAGCAGTTCTTC.

The table lists this clonotype with a few counts. The CDR3 reads CASSGTGTGSGANVLTF. The CDR3 DNA is TGTGCCAGTAGTGGAACCGGGACAGGCTCTGGGGCCAACGTCCTGACTTTC. V and J are TRBV19 and TRBJ2-6; the match to TRBD1 covers 8 bases. The CDR3 is 17 residues long. Germline trimming cut 5 bases from V and 0 bases from J; bases unmatched to any gene: 6. Germline lookup yields CDR1 LNHDA and CDR2 SQIVND (reference sequence).

The chain joins TRBV7-6 to TRBJ1-4, with no clear D. The CDR3 spans 14 residues. Germline CDR1 SGHVS, CDR2 FNYEAQ. V was cut by 5 bases and J by 3 bases, with 10 bases left in between. Here the CDR3 reads CASSGGLANEKLFF. CDR3 in DNA: TGTGCCAGCAGCGGAGGGTTGGCTAATGAAAAACTGTTTTTT.